This T cell receptor (beta chain) was captured in a study of T cells in Graves' hyperthyroidism and ophthalmopathy. Study summary: Sampling of peripheral blood happened at initial diagnosis, prior to any treatment. General study results and limits: Blood held most thyroid clonotypes expanded above 0.001 frequency.

As to this clonotype: Its matching antigen is unknown.

Regions amplified from RNA transcripts were the TCR beta CDR3 regions. When the TCR CDR3 underwent first-round RT-PCR, the HTBI primer set was used. TCRdb ran MiXCR on the multiplex PCR reads and lists one entry per CDR3 protein. Among 300,000 to 500,000 distinct CDR3 sequences listed, about 14% were seen once. Clinical symptoms, serum thyroxine and TRAb, thyroid ultrasound and orbital computed tomography together formed the diagnostic basis. The CDR3 consists of 15 residues. Germline V gene lookup returns CDR1 SGHRS and CDR2 YFSETQ. The ends lost 4 bases at V and 4 bases at J; junction bases unmatched: 8.

This receptor was identified in a man aged 45-65 years with Graves' ophthalmopathy. V gene TRBV5-1 combines with J gene TRBJ2-7, with 10 positions matching TRBD2. Sequenced input: blood. CDR3 sequence: CASSTSSGSRYEQYF. CDR3 DNA sequence: TGCGCCAGCAGCACCTCTAGCGGGAGTAGGTACGAGCAGTACTTC.